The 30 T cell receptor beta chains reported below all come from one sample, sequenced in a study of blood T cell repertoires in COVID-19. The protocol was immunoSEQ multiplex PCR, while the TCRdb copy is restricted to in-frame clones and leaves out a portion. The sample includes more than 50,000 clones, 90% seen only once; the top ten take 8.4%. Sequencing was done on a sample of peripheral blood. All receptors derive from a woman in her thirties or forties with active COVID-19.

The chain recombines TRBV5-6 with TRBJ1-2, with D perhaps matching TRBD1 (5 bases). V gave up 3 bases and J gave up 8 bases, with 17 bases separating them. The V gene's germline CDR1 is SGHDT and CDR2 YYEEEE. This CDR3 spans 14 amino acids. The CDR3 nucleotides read TGTGCCAGCAGCTACTCCTGGGGCACAGACGGCTACACCTTC. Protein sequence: CASSYSWGTDGYTF.

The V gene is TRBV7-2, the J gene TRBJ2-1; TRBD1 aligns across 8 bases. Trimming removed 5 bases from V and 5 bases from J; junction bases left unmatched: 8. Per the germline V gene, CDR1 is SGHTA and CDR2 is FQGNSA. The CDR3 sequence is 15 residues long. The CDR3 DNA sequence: TGTGCCAGCAGCCCCGACAGGGGTTCGGACAATGAGCAGTTCTTC. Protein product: CASSPDRGSDNEQFF.

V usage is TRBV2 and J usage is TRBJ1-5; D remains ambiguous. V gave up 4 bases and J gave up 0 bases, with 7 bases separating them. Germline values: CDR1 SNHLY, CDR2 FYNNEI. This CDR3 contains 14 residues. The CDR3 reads CASSVESSNQPQHF. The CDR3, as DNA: TGTGCCAGCAGTGTAGAGAGTAGCAATCAGCCCCAGCATTTT.

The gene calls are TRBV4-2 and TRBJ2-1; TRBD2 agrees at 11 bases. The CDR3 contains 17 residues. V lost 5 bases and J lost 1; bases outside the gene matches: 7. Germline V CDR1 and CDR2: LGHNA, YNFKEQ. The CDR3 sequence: CASSLRTSGFSYNEQFF. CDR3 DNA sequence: TGTGCCAGCAGCTTGAGGACTAGCGGGTTTTCCTACAATGAGCAGTTCTTC.

CDR3 sequence (DNA): TGCAGTGCTACAGGGAATCAGCCCCAGCATTTT. This gives the protein CSATGNQPQHF. The chain joins TRBV20-1 to TRBJ1-5; D possibly corresponds to TRBD1 (5 bases). The V gene's germline CDR1 is DFQATT and CDR2 SNEGSKA (reference sequence). This CDR3 has 11 amino acids. Trimming removed 4 bases from V and 4 bases from J, with 5 bases in between.

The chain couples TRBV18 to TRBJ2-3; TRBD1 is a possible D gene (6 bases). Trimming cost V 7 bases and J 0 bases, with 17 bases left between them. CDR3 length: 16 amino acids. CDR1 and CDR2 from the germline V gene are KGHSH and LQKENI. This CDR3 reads CASFTSGQSSTDTQYF. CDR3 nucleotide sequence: TGTGCCAGCTTCACCTCTGGACAGAGTAGCACAGATACGCAGTATTTT.

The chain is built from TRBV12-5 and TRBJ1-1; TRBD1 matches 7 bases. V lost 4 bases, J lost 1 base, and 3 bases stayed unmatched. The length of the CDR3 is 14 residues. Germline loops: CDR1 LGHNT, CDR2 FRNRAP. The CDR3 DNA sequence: TGTGCTAGTGGTTCCTACAGGGGGAACACTGAAGCTTTCTTT. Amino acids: CASGSYRGNTEAFF.

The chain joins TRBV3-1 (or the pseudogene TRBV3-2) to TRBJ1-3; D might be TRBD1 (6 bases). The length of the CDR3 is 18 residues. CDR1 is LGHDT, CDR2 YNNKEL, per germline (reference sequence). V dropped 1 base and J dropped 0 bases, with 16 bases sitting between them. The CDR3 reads CASSQVRDRPCSGNTIYF. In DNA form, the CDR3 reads TGTGCCAGCAGCCAAGTACGAGACAGGCCATGCTCTGGAAACACCATATATTTT.

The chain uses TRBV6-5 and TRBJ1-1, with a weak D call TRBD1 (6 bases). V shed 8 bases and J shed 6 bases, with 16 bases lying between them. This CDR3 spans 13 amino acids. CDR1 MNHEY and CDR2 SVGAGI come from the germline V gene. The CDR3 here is CASLRQGYPEAFF. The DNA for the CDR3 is TGTGCCAGCCTCCGTCAGGGGTACCCTGAAGCTTTCTTT.

CDR3 sequence: CASKSGETTDTQYF. CDR3 in DNA: TGCGCCAGCAAAAGCGGGGAGACCACAGATACGCAGTATTTT. The rearrangement uses TRBV5-1 and TRBJ2-3; 7 nucleotides agree with TRBD2. Germline assignment: CDR1 SGHRS and CDR2 YFSETQ. There are 14 residues in the CDR3. V gave up 6 bases and J gave up 2 bases; unmatched junction bases: 6.

The CDR3 region has the DNA TGCGCCAGCAGCCAAAATAGCGGGCTCGCAGATACGCAGTATTTT. Encoded protein: CASSQNSGLADTQYF. The chain couples TRBV4-3 to TRBJ2-3; TRBD2 aligns across 7 bases. With 2 bases clipped from V and 4 bases from J, the junction kept 6 bases outside the gene matches. CDR3 length: 15 residues. Germline assignment: CDR1 LGHNA and CDR2 YSLEER.

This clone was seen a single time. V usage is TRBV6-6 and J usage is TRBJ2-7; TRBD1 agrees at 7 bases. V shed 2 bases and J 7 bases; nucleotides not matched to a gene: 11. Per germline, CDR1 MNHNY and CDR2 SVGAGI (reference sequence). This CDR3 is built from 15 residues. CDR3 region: CASSYRGDSAGEQYF. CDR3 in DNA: TGTGCCAGCAGTTACCGAGGGGACAGCGCCGGGGAGCAGTACTTC.

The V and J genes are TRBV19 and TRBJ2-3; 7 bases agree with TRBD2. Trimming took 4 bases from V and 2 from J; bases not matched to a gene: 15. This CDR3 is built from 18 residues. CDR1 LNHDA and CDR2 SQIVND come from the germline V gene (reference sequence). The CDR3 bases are TGTGCCAGTAGTAATCTGGAGCGGGGCCCGTATTTCACAGATACGCAGTATTTT. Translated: CASSNLERGPYFTDTQYF.

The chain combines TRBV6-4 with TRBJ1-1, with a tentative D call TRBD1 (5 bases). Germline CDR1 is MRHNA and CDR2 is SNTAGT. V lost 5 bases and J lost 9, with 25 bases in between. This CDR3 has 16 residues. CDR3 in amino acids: CASSRGREGDGAKAFF. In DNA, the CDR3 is TGTGCCAGCAGTCGCGGCAGGGAGGGAGATGGGGCGAAAGCTTTCTTT.

The CDR3 DNA is TGCAGCGTAAGCATAGTAAATCTTTCTTTCTTT. It is translated as CSVSIVNLSFF. The chain links TRBV29-1 to TRBJ1-1; D gene uncertain. The CDR3 runs to 11 residues. The ends were cut back, 6 bases at V and 12 bases at J, with 17 bases in the middle. CDR1 and CDR2 from the germline V gene are SQVTM and ANQGSEA. Full variable domain (remainder filled in from reference TRBV29-1 and TRBJ1-1): SAVISQKPSRDICQRGTSLTIQCQVDSQVTMMFWYRQQPGQSLTLIATANQGSEATYESGFVIDKFPISRPNLTFSTLTVSNMSPEDSSIYLCSVSIVNLSFFGQGTRLTVV.

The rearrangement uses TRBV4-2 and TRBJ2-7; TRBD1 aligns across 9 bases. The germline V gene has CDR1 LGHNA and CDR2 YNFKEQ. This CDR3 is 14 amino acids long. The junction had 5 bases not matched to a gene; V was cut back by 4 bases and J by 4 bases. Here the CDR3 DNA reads TGTGCCAGCAGCCGGACAGGGGATGAGTACGAGCAGTACTTC. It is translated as CASSRTGDEYEQYF.

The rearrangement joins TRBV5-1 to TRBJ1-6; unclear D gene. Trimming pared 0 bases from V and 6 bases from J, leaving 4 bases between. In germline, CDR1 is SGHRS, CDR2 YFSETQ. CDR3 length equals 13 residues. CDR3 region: CASSLDGNSPLHF. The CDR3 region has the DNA TGCGCCAGCAGCTTGGACGGTAATTCACCCCTCCACTTT.

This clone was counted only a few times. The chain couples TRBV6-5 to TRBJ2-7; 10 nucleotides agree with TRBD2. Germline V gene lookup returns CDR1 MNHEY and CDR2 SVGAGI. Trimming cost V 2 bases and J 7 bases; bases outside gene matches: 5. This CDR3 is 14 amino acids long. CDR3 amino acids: CASSYGAGGLEQYF. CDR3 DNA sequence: TGTGCCAGCAGTTACGGAGCGGGGGGGCTGGAGCAGTACTTC.

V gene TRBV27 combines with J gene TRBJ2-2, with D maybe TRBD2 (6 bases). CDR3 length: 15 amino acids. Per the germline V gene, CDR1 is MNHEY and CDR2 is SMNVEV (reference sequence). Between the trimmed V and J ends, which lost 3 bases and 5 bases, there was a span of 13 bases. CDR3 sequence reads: CASSFGGFGTGELFF. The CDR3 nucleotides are TGTGCCAGCAGTTTTGGGGGGTTTGGTACCGGGGAGCTGTTTTTT.

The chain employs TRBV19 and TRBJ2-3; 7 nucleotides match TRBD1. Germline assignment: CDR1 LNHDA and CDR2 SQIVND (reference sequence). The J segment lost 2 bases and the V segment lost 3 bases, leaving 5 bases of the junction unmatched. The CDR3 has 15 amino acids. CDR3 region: CASSISTGYTDTQYF. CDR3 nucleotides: TGTGCCAGTAGTATCTCGACAGGGTACACAGATACGCAGTATTTT.

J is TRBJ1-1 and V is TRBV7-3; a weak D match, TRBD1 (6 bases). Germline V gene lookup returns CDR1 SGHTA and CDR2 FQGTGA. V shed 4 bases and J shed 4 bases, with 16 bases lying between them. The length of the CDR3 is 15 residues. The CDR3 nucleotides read TGTGCCAGCAGCTCACCGGACACAGGGATCACTGAAGCTTTCTTT. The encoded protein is CASSSPDTGITEAFF.

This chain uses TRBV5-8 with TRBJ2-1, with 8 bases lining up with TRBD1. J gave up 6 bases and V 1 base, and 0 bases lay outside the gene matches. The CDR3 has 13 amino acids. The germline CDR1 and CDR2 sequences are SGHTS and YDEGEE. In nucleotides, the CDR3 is TGTGCCAGCAGCTTGACAGGGGGCAATGAGCAGTTCTTC. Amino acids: CASSLTGGNEQFF.

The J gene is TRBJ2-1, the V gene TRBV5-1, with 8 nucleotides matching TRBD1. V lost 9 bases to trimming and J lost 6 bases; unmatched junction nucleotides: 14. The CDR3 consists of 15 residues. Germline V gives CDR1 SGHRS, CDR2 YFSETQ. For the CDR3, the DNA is TGCGCCACCAGACGGGGCAGGGGGCTCCTCAATGAGCAGTTCTTC. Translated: CATRRGRGLLNEQFF.

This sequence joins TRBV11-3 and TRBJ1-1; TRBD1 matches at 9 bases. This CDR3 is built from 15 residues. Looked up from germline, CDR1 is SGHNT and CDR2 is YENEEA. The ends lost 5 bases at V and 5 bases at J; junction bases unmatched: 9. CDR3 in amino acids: CASSPSGTGRTEAFF. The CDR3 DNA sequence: TGTGCCAGCAGCCCCTCCGGGACAGGGAGGACTGAAGCTTTCTTT. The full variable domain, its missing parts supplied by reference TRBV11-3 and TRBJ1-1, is EAGVVQSPRYKIIEKKQPVAFWCNPISGHNTLYWYLQNLGQGPELLIRYENEEAVDDSQLPKDRFSAERLKGVDSTLKIQPAELGDSAVYLCASSPSGTGRTEAFFGQGTRLTVV.

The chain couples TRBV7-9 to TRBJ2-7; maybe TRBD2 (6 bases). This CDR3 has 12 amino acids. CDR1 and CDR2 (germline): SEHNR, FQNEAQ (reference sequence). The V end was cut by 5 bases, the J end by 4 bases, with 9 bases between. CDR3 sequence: CASSQGLYEQYF. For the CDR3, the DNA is TGTGCCAGCAGCCAGGGACTTTACGAGCAGTACTTC.

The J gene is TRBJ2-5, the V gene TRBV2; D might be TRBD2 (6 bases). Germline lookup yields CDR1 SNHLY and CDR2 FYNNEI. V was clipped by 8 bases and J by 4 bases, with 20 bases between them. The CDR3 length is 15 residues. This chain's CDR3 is CASQHEVISGETQYF. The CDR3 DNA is TGTGCCAGCCAGCACGAAGTAATTAGCGGAGAGACCCAGTACTTC.

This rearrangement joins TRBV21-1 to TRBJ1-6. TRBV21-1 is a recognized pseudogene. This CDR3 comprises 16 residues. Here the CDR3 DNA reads TGTGCCAGCAGCAAAGGGGACTGCCCCTATAATTCACCCCTCCACTTT. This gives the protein CASSKGDCPYNSPLHF.

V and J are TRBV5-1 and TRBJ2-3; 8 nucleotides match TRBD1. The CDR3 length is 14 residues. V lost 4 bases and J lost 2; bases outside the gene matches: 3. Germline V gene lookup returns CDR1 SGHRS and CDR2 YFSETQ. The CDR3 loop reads CASSLGQVTDTQYF. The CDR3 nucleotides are TGCGCCAGCAGCCTGGGACAGGTCACAGATACGCAGTATTTT.

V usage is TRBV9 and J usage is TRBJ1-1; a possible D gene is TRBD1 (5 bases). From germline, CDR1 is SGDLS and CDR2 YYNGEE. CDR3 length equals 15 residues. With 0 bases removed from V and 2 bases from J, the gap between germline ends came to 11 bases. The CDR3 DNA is TGTGCCAGCAGCGTAGTCGGAGGGGCTAACACTGAAGCTTTCTTT. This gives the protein CASSVVGGANTEAFF.

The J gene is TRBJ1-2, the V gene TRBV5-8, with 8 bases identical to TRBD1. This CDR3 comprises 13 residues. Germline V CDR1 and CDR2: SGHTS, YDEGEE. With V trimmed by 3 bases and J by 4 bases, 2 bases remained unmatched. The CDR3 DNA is TGTGCCAGCAGCTCACAGGGGGTCTATGGCTACACCTTC. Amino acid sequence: CASSSQGVYGYTF.